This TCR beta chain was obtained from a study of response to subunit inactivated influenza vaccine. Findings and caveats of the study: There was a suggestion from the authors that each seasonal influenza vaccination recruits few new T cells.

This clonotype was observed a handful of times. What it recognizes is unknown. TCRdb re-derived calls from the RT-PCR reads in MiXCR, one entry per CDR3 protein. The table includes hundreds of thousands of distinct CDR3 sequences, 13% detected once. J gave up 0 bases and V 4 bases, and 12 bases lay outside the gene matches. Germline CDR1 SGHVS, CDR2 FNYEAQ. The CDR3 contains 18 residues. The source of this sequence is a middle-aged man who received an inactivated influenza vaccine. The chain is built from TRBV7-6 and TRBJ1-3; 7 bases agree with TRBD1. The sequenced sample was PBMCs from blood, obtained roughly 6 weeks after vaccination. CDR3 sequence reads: CASSSTGSAIDSGNTIYF. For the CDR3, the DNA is TGTGCCAGCAGCTCGACAGGGTCAGCCATTGACTCTGGAAACACCATATATTTT.